Described below is a single T cell receptor beta chain sequence and its context. Its cognate antigen is unknown. This sample is drawn from a study of T-cell reconstitution after alpha-beta-depleted transplantation in children. Findings of the study overall: Diversity and T-cell counts at one year after transplant derived mostly from new T cells. Day-60 TCRbeta diversity that was high in some patients was derived from surviving recipient T cells and thymic progenitors.

Researchers prepared the TCRbeta library using unique molecular identifiers, the study reports. TCRdb reanalysed the PCR reads using MiXCR and keeps one entry per CDR3 protein. The sample has roughly 790,000 distinct CDR3 sequences, about 16% seen once. V shed 8 bases and J shed 0 bases, with 8 bases lying between them. The CDR3 is 12 amino acids. This sequence was found in a male patient younger than 18 who had a stem cell transplant for acute lymphoblastic leukemia, so the T cells may come from the graft donor. Sequenced here: PBMCs, mostly from graft donor cells, sampled 360 days after TCRalphabeta/CD19-depleted stem cell transplant. The chain employs TRBV12-3 or TRBV12-4 and TRBJ2-7; the D is unclear. CDR3 bases: TGTGCCAGCCTCTCCGACTCCTACGAGCAGTACTTC. This codes for CASLSDSYEQYF.